The clone carrying this TCR beta chain was detected only a few times. The antigen is unknown. This sample is drawn from a study of early T cells in non-severe SARS-CoV-2 infection. The CDR3 is 15 amino acids. V shed 3 bases, J shed 9 bases, and the junction held 8 bases outside the gene matches. The TCR library protocol attached unique molecular identifiers to the individual cDNA molecules. TCRdb fed the 5' RACE reads into MiXCR, producing one record per CDR3 protein. The table lists around 82,000 distinct CDR3 sequences, approximately 12% of them singletons. General study findings and limits: Sequences matched to VDJdb favored anti-spike CD8 responses, while private and CD4 specificities were missed.

The sample was whole blood. The chain carries TRBV12-3 or TRBV12-4 and TRBJ2-1, with TRBD1 matching over 10 bases. The clonotype was recovered from an adult who was a healthcare worker with PCR-confirmed SARS-CoV-2 infection or an uninfected control (not recorded which). The CDR3 coding sequence is TGTGCCAGCAGTTTGAATGGGGACAGGGGCCTTGAGCAGTTCTTC. Translated: CASSLNGDRGLEQFF.